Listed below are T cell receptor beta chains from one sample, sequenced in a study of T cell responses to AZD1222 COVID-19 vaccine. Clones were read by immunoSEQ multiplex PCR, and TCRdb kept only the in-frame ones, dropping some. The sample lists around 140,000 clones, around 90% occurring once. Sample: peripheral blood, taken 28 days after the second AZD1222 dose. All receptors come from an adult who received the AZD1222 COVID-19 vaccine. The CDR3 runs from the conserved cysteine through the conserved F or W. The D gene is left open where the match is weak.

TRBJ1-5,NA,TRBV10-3,TGTGCCAGCTCAGGGGCCGGTCAGCCCCAGCATTTT,CASSGAGQPQHF
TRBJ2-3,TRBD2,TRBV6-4,TGTGCCAGCAGGTACTGGGGGAGGGCGGCAGATACGCAGTATTTT,CASRYWGRAADTQYF
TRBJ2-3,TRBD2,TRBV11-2,TGTGCCAGCAGCTTCGGGACTAGGCCCACAGATACGCAGTATTTT,CASSFGTRPTDTQYF
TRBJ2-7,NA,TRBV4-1,TGCGCCAGCAGCCAAGGGAGTGGAGACGAGCAGTACTTC,CASSQGSGDEQYF
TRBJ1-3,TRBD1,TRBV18,TGTGCCAGCTCGCTCACCGTGGGACAGGGGGCGATTGGAAACACCATATATTTT,CASSLTVGQGAIGNTIYF
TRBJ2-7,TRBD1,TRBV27,TGTGCCAGCAGCCTGGGACAGTCGTACTACGAGCAGTACTTC,CASSLGQSYYEQYF
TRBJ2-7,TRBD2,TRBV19,TGTGCCAGTAGTATAGGAAGCGGGAGCTCCTACGAGCAGTACTTC,CASSIGSGSSYEQYF
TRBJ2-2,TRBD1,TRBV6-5,TGTGCCAGCAGGGGACAGGGTACGGACGGGGAGCTGTTTTTT,CASRGQGTDGELFF
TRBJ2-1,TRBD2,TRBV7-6,TGTGCCAGCAGCTTAGAACTAGCGGGGGGACACAATGAGCAGTTCTTC,CASSLELAGGHNEQFF
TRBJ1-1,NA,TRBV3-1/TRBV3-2,TGTGCCAGCAGCCAGGGTCGGCACACTGAAGCTTTCTTT,CASSQGRHTEAFF
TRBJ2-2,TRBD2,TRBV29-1,TGCAGCGTTGCGTCGGGAGGGCCCCCGGCAGTCGGGGAGCTGTTTTTT,CSVASGGPPAVGELFF
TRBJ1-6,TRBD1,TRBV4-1,TGCGCCAGCAGCCAAGGACAGGGTGGAACCAATTCACCCCTCCACTTT,CASSQGQGGTNSPLHF
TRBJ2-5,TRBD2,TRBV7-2,TGTGCCAGCAGCTTAGCGTTTCGGGTGGCTAGCGGGGACGTGGAGACCCAGTACTTC,CASSLAFRVASGDVETQYF
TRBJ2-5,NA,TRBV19,TGTGCCAGTAGTACCCGCCAGGGGAGGGTGGGACAAGAGACCCAGTACTTC,CASSTRQGRVGQETQYF
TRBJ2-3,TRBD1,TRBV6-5,TGTGCCAGCAGTTACTCGGGGACAGTCATCGATACGCAGTATTTT,CASSYSGTVIDTQYF
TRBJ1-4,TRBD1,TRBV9,TGTGCCAGCAGCGTAAGGACAGGGATTAATGAAAAACTGTTTTTT,CASSVRTGINEKLFF
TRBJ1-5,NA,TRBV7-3,TGTGCCAGCAGCCTTGGGGGTGGCCAGCCCCAGCATTTT,CASSLGGGQPQHF
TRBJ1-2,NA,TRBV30,TGTGCCTGGGCCCGCCAGGGAATATATGGCTACACCTTC,CAWARQGIYGYTF